This TCR beta chain was retrieved from a study of blood T cell repertoires in COVID-19. For the study at large: T cells, B-cell-depleted T cells, or PBMCs supplied cDNA or gDNA.

Repertoires were generated with immunoSEQ multiplex PCR, while TCRdb's copy carries only in-frame clones and drops some. The sample carries under 200,000 clones, approximately 79% recorded once. J gave up 7 bases and V 5 bases, and 7 bases lay outside the gene matches. Germline loops: CDR1 LNHDA, CDR2 SQIVND (reference sequence). This CDR3 is 13 amino acids long. This clone is a singleton in its sample. This sequence joins TRBV19 and TRBJ1-2, with 7 bases fitting TRBD1. The source is a woman aged 55-69 years with COVID-19, enrolled during active disease. The sample was peripheral blood. The CDR3 region is CASSLRGDFGYTF. In DNA form, the CDR3 reads TGTGCCAGTAGTCTCAGGGGGGATTTTGGCTACACCTTC.